This T cell receptor beta chain was sequenced in a study of control samples from healthy donors and cancer patients. Trimming cost V 1 base and J 5 bases, with 10 bases left between them. The CDR3 is 14 amino acids. Germline V gene data show CDR1 as KGHDR and CDR2 as SFDVKD. The sample holds one count of this clone. Assay: immunoSEQ multiplex PCR; the TCRdb copy retains only in-frame clones and omits some. The sample consists of over 150,000 clones, 90% to 95% of them appearing once. The receptor's source is a man in his sixties with colorectal cancer. Sequencing used PBMCs. The V gene is TRBV24-1, the J gene TRBJ2-5, with TRBD1 as a possible D gene (6 bases). The CDR3 coding sequence is TGTGCCACCAGTGATTTTTGGCAGGGGGAGACCCAGTACTTC. Translation gives CATSDFWQGETQYF.